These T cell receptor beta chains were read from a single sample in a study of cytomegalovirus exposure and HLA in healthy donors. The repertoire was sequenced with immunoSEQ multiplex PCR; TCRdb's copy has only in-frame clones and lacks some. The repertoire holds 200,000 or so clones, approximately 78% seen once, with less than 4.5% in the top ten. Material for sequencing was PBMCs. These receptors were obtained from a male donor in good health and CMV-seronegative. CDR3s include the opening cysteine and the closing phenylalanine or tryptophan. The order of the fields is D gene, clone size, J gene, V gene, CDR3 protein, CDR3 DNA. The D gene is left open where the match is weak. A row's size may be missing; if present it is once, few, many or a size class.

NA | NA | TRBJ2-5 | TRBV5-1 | CASSLTDGGETQYF | TGCGCCAGCAGCTTAACCGATGGAGGAGAGACCCAGTACTTC
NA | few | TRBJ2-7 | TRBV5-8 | CASTRLNYEQYF | TGTGCCAGCACCCGGTTGAACTACGAGCAGTACTTC
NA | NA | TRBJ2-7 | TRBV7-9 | CSSSLVHLQSSYEQYF | TGTTCCAGCAGCTTAGTGCACCTACAGAGCTCCTACGAGCAGTACTTC
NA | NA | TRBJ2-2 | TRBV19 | CASSPSAGGTGELFF | TGTGCCAGTAGTCCGTCGGCCGGGGGAACCGGGGAGCTGTTTTTT
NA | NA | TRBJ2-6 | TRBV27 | CASSSRPGHLGSGANVLTF | TGTGCCAGCAGTTCACGGCCGGGACACTTAGGCTCTGGGGCCAACGTCCTGACTTTC
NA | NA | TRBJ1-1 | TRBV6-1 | CASSEQVANTEAFF | TGTGCCAGCAGTGAGCAGGTGGCAAACACTGAAGCTTTCTTT
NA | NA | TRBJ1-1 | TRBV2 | CASSEEGMNTEAFF | TGTGCCAGCAGTGAAGAGGGGATGAACACTGAAGCTTTCTTT
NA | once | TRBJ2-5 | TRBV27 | CPGGETQYF | TGTCCCGGGGGAGAGACCCAGTACTTC
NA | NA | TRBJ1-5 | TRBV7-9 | CASSSTGHNGQPQHF | TGTGCCAGCAGCTCAACAGGCCATAACGGTCAGCCCCAGCATTTT
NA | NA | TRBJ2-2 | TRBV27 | CASSFDRNTGELFF | TGTGCCAGCAGTTTCGACAGAAACACCGGGGAGCTGTTTTTT
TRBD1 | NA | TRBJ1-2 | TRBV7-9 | CASSLTFGQADYGYTF | TGTGCCAGCAGCCTCACCTTCGGACAGGCAGACTATGGCTACACCTTC
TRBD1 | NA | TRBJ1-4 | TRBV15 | CATRTGVNEKLFF | TGTGCCACCCGGACAGGGGTTAATGAAAAACTGTTTTTT
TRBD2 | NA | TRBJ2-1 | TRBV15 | CATSRFSGGVQFF | TGTGCCACCAGCAGGTTCAGCGGGGGAGTGCAGTTCTTC
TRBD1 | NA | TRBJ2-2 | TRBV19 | CASSNRGIVGELFF | TGTGCCAGTAGTAACAGGGGTATAGTCGGGGAGCTGTTTTTT
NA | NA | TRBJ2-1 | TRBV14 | CASSVRWSNEQFF | TGTGCCAGCAGCGTACGGTGGTCCAATGAGCAGTTCTTC
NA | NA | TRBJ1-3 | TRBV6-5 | CASSYSNSPVGNTIYF | TGTGCCAGCAGTTACTCGAATAGTCCGGTCGGAAACACCATATATTTT
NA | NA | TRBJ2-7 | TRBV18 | CASSPTGYEQYF | TGTGCCAGCTCGCCGACGGGGTACGAGCAGTACTTC
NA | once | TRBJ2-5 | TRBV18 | CASSPTHQGGYETQYF | TGTGCCAGCTCACCCACCCACCAGGGAGGTTATGAGACCCAGTACTTC
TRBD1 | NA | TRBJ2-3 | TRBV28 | CASSGTGVRDTQYF | TGTGCCAGCAGCGGGACAGGGGTGAGGGATACGCAGTATTTT
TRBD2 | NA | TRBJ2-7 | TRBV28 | CASSSTLTSSEQYF | TGTGCCAGCAGTTCTACCCTGACTAGCTCCGAGCAGTACTTC
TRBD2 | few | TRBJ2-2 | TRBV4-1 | CASSQDWLAGGSGELFF | TGCGCCAGCAGCCAAGATTGGCTAGCGGGAGGGAGCGGGGAGCTGTTTTTT
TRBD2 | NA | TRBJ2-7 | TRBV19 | CASSVASGYEQYF | TGTGCCAGTAGTGTTGCTAGCGGATACGAGCAGTACTTC
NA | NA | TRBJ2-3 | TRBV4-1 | CASSQDSGSDTQYF | TGCGCCAGCAGCCAAGACTCCGGGTCAGATACGCAGTATTTT
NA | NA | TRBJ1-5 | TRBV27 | CASRYQGGSNQPQHF | TGTGCCAGCAGGTATCAGGGTGGTAGCAATCAGCCCCAGCATTTT
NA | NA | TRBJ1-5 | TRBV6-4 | CASSIQHNQPQHF | TGTGCCAGCAGTATACAGCACAATCAGCCCCAGCATTTT
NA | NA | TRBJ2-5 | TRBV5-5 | CASRSTGTETQYF | TGTGCCAGCAGATCCACAGGGACAGAGACCCAGTACTTC
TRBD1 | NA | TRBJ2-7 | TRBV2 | CASSPRRDRVSEQYF | TGTGCCAGCAGCCCCCGAAGGGACAGGGTATCCGAGCAGTACTTC
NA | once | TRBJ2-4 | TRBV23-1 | CASSQSGVAKNIQYF | TGCGCCAGCAGTCAATCCGGAGTAGCCAAAAACATTCAGTACTTC
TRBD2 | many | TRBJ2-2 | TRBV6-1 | CASSEASGGTGELFF | TGTGCCAGCAGTGAAGCCAGCGGGGGCACCGGGGAGCTGTTTTTT
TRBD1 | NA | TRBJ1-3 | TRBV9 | CASSGTGTASGNTIYF | TGTGCCAGCAGCGGAACCGGGACAGCCTCTGGAAACACCATATATTTT
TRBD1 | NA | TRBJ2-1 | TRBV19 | CASGQAYNEQFF | TGTGCCTCGGGACAGGCCTACAATGAGCAGTTCTTC
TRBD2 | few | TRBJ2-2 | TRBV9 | CASSHSGGPTGELFF | TGTGCCAGCAGCCACTCGGGGGGGCCCACCGGGGAGCTGTTTTTT
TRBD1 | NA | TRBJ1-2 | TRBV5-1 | CASSPGQVYGYTF | TGCGCCAGCAGCCCAGGACAGGTCTATGGCTACACCTTC
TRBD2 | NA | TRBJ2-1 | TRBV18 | CASSPGLAGEGEQFF | TGTGCCAGCTCACCAGGACTAGCGGGGGAAGGCGAGCAGTTCTTC
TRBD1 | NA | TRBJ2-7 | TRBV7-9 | CASSRGTGQGFEDYEQYF | TGTGCCAGCAGCCGAGGAACGGGACAGGGCTTTGAGGATTACGAGCAGTACTTC
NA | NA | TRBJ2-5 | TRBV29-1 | CSVEGRSQETQYF | TGCAGCGTTGAGGGCAGATCCCAAGAGACCCAGTACTTC
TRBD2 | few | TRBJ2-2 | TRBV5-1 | CASSPLSGSANTGELFF | TGCGCCAGCAGCCCCCTTAGCGGGAGTGCGAACACCGGGGAGCTGTTTTTT
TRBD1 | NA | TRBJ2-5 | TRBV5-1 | CASSLDRGRETQYF | TGCGCCAGCAGCCTAGACAGGGGGAGAGAGACCCAGTACTTC